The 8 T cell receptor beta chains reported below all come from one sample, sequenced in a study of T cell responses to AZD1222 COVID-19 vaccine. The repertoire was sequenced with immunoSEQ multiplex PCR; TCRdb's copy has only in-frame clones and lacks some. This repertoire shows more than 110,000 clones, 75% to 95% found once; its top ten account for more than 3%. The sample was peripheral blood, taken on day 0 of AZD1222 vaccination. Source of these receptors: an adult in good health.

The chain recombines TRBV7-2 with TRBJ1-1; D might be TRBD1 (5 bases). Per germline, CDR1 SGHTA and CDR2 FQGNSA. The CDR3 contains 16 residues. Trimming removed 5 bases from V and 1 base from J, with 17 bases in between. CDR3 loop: CASSHGVGAPNTEAFF. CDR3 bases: TGTGCCAGCAGCCATGGGGTTGGGGCCCCGAACACTGAAGCTTTCTTT.

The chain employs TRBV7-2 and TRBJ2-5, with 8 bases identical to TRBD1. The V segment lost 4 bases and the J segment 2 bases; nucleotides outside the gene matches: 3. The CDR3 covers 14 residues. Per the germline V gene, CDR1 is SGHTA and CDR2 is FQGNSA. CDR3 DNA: TGTGCCAGCAGCTCCTACAGGGGGCAAGAGACCCAGTACTTC. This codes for CASSSYRGQETQYF.

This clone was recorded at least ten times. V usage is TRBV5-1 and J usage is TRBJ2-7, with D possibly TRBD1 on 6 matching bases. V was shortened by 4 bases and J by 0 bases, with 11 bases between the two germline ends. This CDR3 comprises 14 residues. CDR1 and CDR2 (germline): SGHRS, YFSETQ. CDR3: CASSPDSYSYEQYF. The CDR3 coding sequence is TGCGCCAGCAGCCCGGACAGTTACTCCTACGAGCAGTACTTC.

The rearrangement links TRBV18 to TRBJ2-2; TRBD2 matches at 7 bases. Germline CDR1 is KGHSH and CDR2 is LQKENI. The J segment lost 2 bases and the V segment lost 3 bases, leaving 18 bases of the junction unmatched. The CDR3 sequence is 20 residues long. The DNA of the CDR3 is TGTGCCAGCTCACCCCTCTGGGGGGGACCGGGCGACGCAAACACCGGGGAGCTGTTTTTT. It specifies CASSPLWGGPGDANTGELFF.

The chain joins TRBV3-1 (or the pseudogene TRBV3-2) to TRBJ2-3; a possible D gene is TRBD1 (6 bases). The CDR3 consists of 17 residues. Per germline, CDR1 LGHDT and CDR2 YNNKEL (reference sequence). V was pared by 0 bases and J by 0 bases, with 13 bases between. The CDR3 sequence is CASSQEARDKSTDTQYF. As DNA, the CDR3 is TGTGCCAGCAGCCAAGAGGCTCGGGACAAAAGCACAGATACGCAGTATTTT.

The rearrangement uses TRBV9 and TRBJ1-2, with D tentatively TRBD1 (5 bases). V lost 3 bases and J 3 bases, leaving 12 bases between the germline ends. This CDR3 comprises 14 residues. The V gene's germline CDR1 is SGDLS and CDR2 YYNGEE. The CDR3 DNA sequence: TGTGCCAGCAGCGCGAGGGACGGCTACTATGGCTACACCTTC. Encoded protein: CASSARDGYYGYTF.

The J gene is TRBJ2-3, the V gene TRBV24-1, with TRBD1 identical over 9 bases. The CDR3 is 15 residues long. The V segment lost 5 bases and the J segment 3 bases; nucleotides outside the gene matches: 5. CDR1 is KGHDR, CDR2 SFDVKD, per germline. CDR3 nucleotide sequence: TGTGCCACCAGTGCCGGGACAGGGAGAACAGATACGCAGTATTTT. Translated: CATSAGTGRTDTQYF.

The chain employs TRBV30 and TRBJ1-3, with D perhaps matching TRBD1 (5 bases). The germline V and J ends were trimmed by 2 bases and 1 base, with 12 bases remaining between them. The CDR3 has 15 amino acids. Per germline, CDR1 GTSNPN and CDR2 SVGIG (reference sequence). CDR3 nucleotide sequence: TGTGCCTGGAGTTCCACGCGGGGGTCTGGAAACACCATATATTTT. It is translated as CAWSSTRGSGNTIYF.